Listed below are T cell receptor beta chains from one sample, sequenced in a study of blood T cell repertoires in COVID-19. Generated by immunoSEQ multiplex PCR, the TCRdb table keeps only in-frame clones and is missing some. The sample carries some 190,000 clones, around 80% recorded once. The sequencing sample was made of peripheral blood. The receptors were gathered from a man between 60 and 75 years old with acute or convalescent COVID-19. The CDR3 runs from the conserved cysteine through the conserved F or W. Fields, in order: CDR3 protein, CDR3 DNA, D gene, V gene, clone size, J gene. D genes are given only for firm matches. Rows may omit the clone size; those that give it use once, few, many or a size class.

CDR3 protein: CATTTQGNEQFF
CDR3 DNA: TGTGCCACCACCACACAGGGCAATGAGCAGTTCTTC
D gene: -
V gene: TRBV25-1
clone size: few
J gene: TRBJ2-1

CDR3 protein: CASSEERTGNGYTF
CDR3 DNA: TGTGCCAGCAGTGAAGAGAGGACAGGGAATGGCTACACCTTC
D gene: TRBD1
V gene: TRBV2
clone size: -
J gene: TRBJ1-2

CDR3 protein: CASSQAYEQYF
CDR3 DNA: TGTGCCAGCAGCCAAGCGTACGAGCAGTACTTC
D gene: -
V gene: TRBV14
clone size: -
J gene: TRBJ2-7

CDR3 protein: CSGGGVYNEQFF
CDR3 DNA: TGCAGCGGGGGAGGGGTTTACAATGAGCAGTTCTTC
D gene: TRBD2
V gene: TRBV29-1
clone size: once
J gene: TRBJ2-1

CDR3 protein: CAWSVLRETEAFF
CDR3 DNA: TGTGCCTGGAGTGTGTTGAGGGAGACTGAAGCTTTCTTT
D gene: -
V gene: TRBV30
clone size: -
J gene: TRBJ1-1

CDR3 protein: CASIGPGQNYGYTF
CDR3 DNA: TGTGCCAGCATCGGACCGGGACAGAACTATGGCTACACCTTC
D gene: TRBD1
V gene: TRBV6-6
clone size: -
J gene: TRBJ1-2

CDR3 protein: CASSLASSPGNTIYF
CDR3 DNA: TGTGCCAGCAGCTTAGCTAGCTCGCCTGGAAACACCATATATTTT
D gene: -
V gene: TRBV7-2
clone size: -
J gene: TRBJ1-3

CDR3 protein: CASSLGDRGETQYF
CDR3 DNA: TGCGCCAGCAGCTTGGGGGACAGGGGGGAGACCCAGTACTTC
D gene: TRBD1
V gene: TRBV5-1
clone size: -
J gene: TRBJ2-5

CDR3 protein: CASSSAGASDTEAFF
CDR3 DNA: TGTGCCAGCAGTTCCGCGGGGGCTTCGGACACTGAAGCTTTCTTT
D gene: -
V gene: TRBV6-5
clone size: -
J gene: TRBJ1-1

CDR3 protein: CASSPPRAREQYF
CDR3 DNA: TGTGCCAGCAGCCCCCCGAGGGCACGCGAGCAGTACTTC
D gene: -
V gene: TRBV3-1/TRBV3-2
clone size: once
J gene: TRBJ2-7